This T cell receptor (beta chain) was profiled in a study of shared clonotypes between healthy human individuals. Across the whole study: Researchers assigned three CD4 naive, three CD4 memory, two CD8 naive and one CD8 memory plate to each donor.

In the CD4+ fraction, cells were divided into CD45RA+ naive and CD45RA-negative memory subsets. General study points: The study generally estimated greater richness for naive than memory subsets. Some naive CD4 clonotypes, around 5%, turned up in common across a few donors.

As regards this clone: The antigen remains unidentified.

Clones were read by immunoSEQ multiplex PCR, and TCRdb kept only the in-frame ones, dropping some. The sample holds hundreds of thousands of clones, around 97% seen once. Trimming removed 4 bases at V and 3 bases at J, with 10 bases between. Per the germline V gene, CDR1 is MNHNY and CDR2 is SVGAGI (reference sequence). This CDR3 has 14 residues. The sample comprised naive CD4+ T cells sorted from blood. The subset was: CD45RA+ positively selected. The receptor's source is a woman aged 25-40 years in good health. The rearrangement uses TRBV6-6 and TRBJ1-5; tentative D call: TRBD1 (5 bases). The CDR3 sequence is CASSSDSSNQPQHF. DNA for the CDR3: TGTGCCAGCAGTTCCGACAGTTCCAATCAGCCCCAGCATTTT.